The rows below give T cell receptor beta chains drawn from one sample of a study of cytomegalovirus exposure and HLA in healthy donors. Here immunoSEQ multiplex PCR was the method, and the copy in TCRdb shows in-frame clones only, minus some. The sample holds roughly 110,000 clones, around 80% seen once. The sample was PBMCs. The source of these receptors is a female donor in good health and CMV-seronegative. The CDR3 runs from the conserved cysteine through the conserved F or W. A D gene is named only where the DNA matches it firmly. For some rows the clone size is stated as once, few or many, or as a class when expanded; others skip it.

cdr3_nt: TGTGCCAGCAGCGGACGGGACTCAAACACAGATACGCAGTATTTT
cdr3_aa: CASSGRDSNTDTQYF
v_call: TRBV9
j_call: TRBJ2-3
d_call: NA
clone_size: NA

cdr3_nt: TGTGCCAGCAGTTTCCGTGGGGGAGGGAACACTGAAGCTTTCTTT
cdr3_aa: CASSFRGGGNTEAFF
v_call: TRBV6-1
j_call: TRBJ1-1
d_call: NA
clone_size: NA

cdr3_nt: TGTGCCAGCAGCGTAGCGGGGAGCCAAGAGACCCAGTACTTC
cdr3_aa: CASSVAGSQETQYF
v_call: TRBV9
j_call: TRBJ2-5
d_call: NA
clone_size: NA

cdr3_nt: TGTGCCAGCAGTCCGACAGGGCTCACTGAAGCTTTCTTT
cdr3_aa: CASSPTGLTEAFF
v_call: TRBV6-1
j_call: TRBJ1-1
d_call: TRBD1
clone_size: once

cdr3_nt: TGTGCCAGTAGCGGACAGGGCGGACAGCCCCAGCATTTT
cdr3_aa: CASSGQGGQPQHF
v_call: TRBV19
j_call: TRBJ1-5
d_call: TRBD1
clone_size: NA

cdr3_nt: TGTGCCAGCAGCTTAGACGTCAGCTCCTACGAGCAGTACTTC
cdr3_aa: CASSLDVSSYEQYF
v_call: TRBV11-2
j_call: TRBJ2-7
d_call: NA
clone_size: NA

cdr3_nt: TGTGCCAGCAGCCCTAGACAGGGCGAGCCCCTCCACTTT
cdr3_aa: CASSPRQGEPLHF
v_call: TRBV5-6
j_call: TRBJ1-6
d_call: TRBD1
clone_size: few

cdr3_nt: TGCGCCAGCAAGAACAGGGGAGAAGCTTTCTTT
cdr3_aa: CASKNRGEAFF
v_call: TRBV5-1
j_call: TRBJ1-1
d_call: TRBD1
clone_size: medium-sized

cdr3_nt: TGTGCCAGAAGAGTCAGGGCTCGTCGCTATGGCTACACCTTC
cdr3_aa: CARRVRARRYGYTF
v_call: TRBV21-1
j_call: TRBJ1-2
d_call: NA
clone_size: NA

cdr3_nt: TGTGCCAGCAGCTTGGGGGCAACTAGCGGGGAAGATACGCAGTATTTT
cdr3_aa: CASSLGATSGEDTQYF
v_call: TRBV5-4
j_call: TRBJ2-3
d_call: TRBD2
clone_size: NA

cdr3_nt: TGCGCCAGCAGCTCTCAGGGGGCGCAGGGGGAGCTGTTTTTT
cdr3_aa: CASSSQGAQGELFF
v_call: TRBV5-1
j_call: TRBJ2-2
d_call: TRBD1
clone_size: NA

cdr3_nt: TGTGCCAGCAGCCCCTGGGACAGGGTTAACTATGGCTACACCTTC
cdr3_aa: CASSPWDRVNYGYTF
v_call: TRBV5-6
j_call: TRBJ1-2
d_call: TRBD1
clone_size: NA

cdr3_nt: TGTGCCAGCAGCTCGAGCGGGGGGGCCGGGACCGGGGAGCTGTTTTTT
cdr3_aa: CASSSSGGAGTGELFF
v_call: TRBV7-8
j_call: TRBJ2-2
d_call: TRBD2
clone_size: NA

cdr3_nt: TGTGCCAGCATTTGGGACATCAACACTGAAGCTTTCTTT
cdr3_aa: CASIWDINTEAFF
v_call: TRBV2
j_call: TRBJ1-1
d_call: NA
clone_size: NA

cdr3_nt: TGTGCCGGCAGCGTAGAGGGACAGGCATCGATGGGCTACACCTTC
cdr3_aa: CAGSVEGQASMGYTF
v_call: TRBV9
j_call: TRBJ1-2
d_call: TRBD1
clone_size: NA

cdr3_nt: TGCAGCGTAGAGAGGGAATCGAAAGGCTATGGCTACACCTTC
cdr3_aa: CSVERESKGYGYTF
v_call: TRBV29-1
j_call: TRBJ1-2
d_call: NA
clone_size: once

cdr3_nt: TGTGCCAGCAGCCAAGATATGCCCCGGGATTTTGCCTACGAGCAGTACTTC
cdr3_aa: CASSQDMPRDFAYEQYF
v_call: TRBV4-2
j_call: TRBJ2-7
d_call: NA
clone_size: NA

cdr3_nt: TGTGCCAGCAGCACCCGCACTGGACAGGGGTTGGGTCGTAGCTACGAGCAGTACTTC
cdr3_aa: CASSTRTGQGLGRSYEQYF
v_call: TRBV5-6
j_call: TRBJ2-7
d_call: TRBD1
clone_size: NA

cdr3_nt: TGTGCCAGCAGCTCCCCGGGGGGTAGGGACACTGAAGCTTTCTTT
cdr3_aa: CASSSPGGRDTEAFF
v_call: TRBV7-8
j_call: TRBJ1-1
d_call: NA
clone_size: NA

cdr3_nt: TGTGCCAGCAGCCGGACTAGTTTCAATGAGCAGTTCTTC
cdr3_aa: CASSRTSFNEQFF
v_call: TRBV5-6
j_call: TRBJ2-1
d_call: TRBD2
clone_size: NA

cdr3_nt: TGTGCCAGCAGCTTAGGTCAGGAAGCCACTGAAGCTTTCTTT
cdr3_aa: CASSLGQEATEAFF
v_call: TRBV7-9
j_call: TRBJ1-1
d_call: NA
clone_size: NA

cdr3_nt: TGTGCCAGCAAAACTCTTGACAGGGGGCACCAGGACTATGGCTACACCTTC
cdr3_aa: CASKTLDRGHQDYGYTF
v_call: TRBV27
j_call: TRBJ1-2
d_call: TRBD1
clone_size: once

cdr3_nt: TGTGCCAGCAGCTTGGCCAGGGGGTTTGGGAATCAGCCCCAGCATTTT
cdr3_aa: CASSLARGFGNQPQHF
v_call: TRBV5-8
j_call: TRBJ1-5
d_call: TRBD1
clone_size: NA

cdr3_nt: TGCAGCGTTACAAGAGGGACAGGGGACACCTACGAGCAGTACTTC
cdr3_aa: CSVTRGTGDTYEQYF
v_call: TRBV29-1
j_call: TRBJ2-7
d_call: TRBD1
clone_size: NA

cdr3_nt: TGTGCCAGCAGCTTGGAAGGCGTCGGATTTTGGGAGCAGCCCCAGCATTTT
cdr3_aa: CASSLEGVGFWEQPQHF
v_call: TRBV5-8
j_call: TRBJ1-5
d_call: NA
clone_size: NA

cdr3_nt: TGTGCCATCAGTGAGTCGGCCGTTGAAGCTTTCTTT
cdr3_aa: CAISESAVEAFF
v_call: TRBV10-3
j_call: TRBJ1-1
d_call: NA
clone_size: few

cdr3_nt: TGCGCCAGCAGCCTCATGGCGGGGGGCCTGAACACTGAAGCTTTCTTT
cdr3_aa: CASSLMAGGLNTEAFF
v_call: TRBV4-1
j_call: TRBJ1-1
d_call: NA
clone_size: NA

cdr3_nt: TGTGCCAGCAGTTACTCAGGGAGCGAATCACCCCTCCACTTT
cdr3_aa: CASSYSGSESPLHF
v_call: TRBV6-5
j_call: TRBJ1-6
d_call: NA
clone_size: NA

cdr3_nt: TGTGCCAGCAGTGCCGCCGGGGGGGGAATGGCGACTAATGAAAAACTGTTTTTT
cdr3_aa: CASSAAGGGMATNEKLFF
v_call: TRBV27
j_call: TRBJ1-4
d_call: NA
clone_size: few

cdr3_nt: TGTGCCACCCGATCCACAGGGTTGGTTGGAAACACCATATATTTT
cdr3_aa: CATRSTGLVGNTIYF
v_call: TRBV6-1
j_call: TRBJ1-3
d_call: NA
clone_size: NA

cdr3_nt: TGTGCCTGGAGTGTAGCAGGGATGAACACTGAAGCTTTCTTT
cdr3_aa: CAWSVAGMNTEAFF
v_call: TRBV30
j_call: TRBJ1-1
d_call: NA
clone_size: NA

cdr3_nt: TGTGCCAGCAGCTTATCGCGGACAGACAATCAGCCCCAGCATTTT
cdr3_aa: CASSLSRTDNQPQHF
v_call: TRBV7-8
j_call: TRBJ1-5
d_call: NA
clone_size: few